This T cell receptor (beta chain) was retrieved from a study of shared clonotypes between healthy human individuals. Across the whole study: Every donor yielded three CD4 naive, three CD4 memory, two CD8 naive and one CD8 memory plate. Notes on the study in general: Genetic and exposure-history diversity was limited by the few donors.

From germline, CDR1 is SGHTA and CDR2 FQGNSA. With V trimmed by 2 bases and J by 5 bases, 8 bases remained unmatched. The CDR3 is 15 amino acids. TCRdb's table, derived via immunoSEQ multiplex PCR, lists solely in-frame clones and lacks some. The sample carries approximately 1.5 million clones, approximately 98% recorded once. As concerns this clone: Antigen specificity is unknown.

The clonotype was recovered from a man younger than 45 in good health. The sequenced sample was naive CD4+ T cells sorted from blood. Subset meaning: CD45RA+ positively selected. This chain uses TRBV7-2 with TRBJ2-5; 7 positions match TRBD2. The CDR3 bases are TGTGCCAGCAGCTTACGGGGAGGGGTGGGCGAGACCCAGTACTTC. Protein: CASSLRGGVGETQYF.